The 29 T cell receptor beta chains presented below share a single source sample, sequenced in a study of cytomegalovirus exposure and HLA in healthy donors. It was with 60 Vbeta and 13 Jbeta primers that the PCR ran. Libraries were prepared by immunoSEQ multiplex PCR; TCRdb keeps only in-frame clonotypes and omits some of them. The sample lists about 100,000 clones, about 81% occurring once. The sample consisted of PBMCs. The receptors here all came from a man aged 45-60 years in good health and CMV-seronegative.

The chain joins TRBV11-1 to TRBJ2-1; tentative D call: TRBD2 (5 bases). Per the germline V gene, CDR1 is SGHAT and CDR2 is FQDESV (reference sequence). The length of the CDR3 is 15 residues. The V and J ends lost 3 bases and 0 bases respectively, with 9 bases between them. The CDR3 DNA is TGTGCCAGCAGCTTCGAGCGGAGCTCCTACAATGAGCAGTTCTTC. This encodes CASSFERSSYNEQFF.

In its sample, this clone was seen a few times. This rearrangement joins TRBV6-1 to TRBJ2-5; D gene unclear. Germline assignment: CDR1 MNHNS and CDR2 SASEGT. CDR3 length: 13 amino acids. V was trimmed by 6 bases and J by 4 bases, leaving 12 bases between them. The CDR3 bases are TGTGCCAGCAGCACGGGTTTTGGAGAGACCCAGTACTTC. Its protein is CASSTGFGETQYF.

The rearrangement joins TRBV18 to TRBJ2-7; D is ambiguous. The V gene's germline CDR1 is KGHSH and CDR2 LQKENI. This CDR3 spans 12 amino acids. V was shortened by 2 bases and J by 4 bases, with 6 bases between the two germline ends. As DNA, the CDR3 is TGTGCCAGCTCACCAGGTAGTTACGAGCAGTACTTC. It is translated as CASSPGSYEQYF.

J is TRBJ2-5 and V is TRBV7-2, with TRBD2 matching 10 bases. This CDR3 contains 16 residues. In germline, CDR1 is SGHTA, CDR2 FQGNSA. Trimming removed 5 bases from V and 2 bases from J; junction bases left unmatched: 8. The CDR3 here is CASSEWGAGGQETQYF. The CDR3 region has the DNA TGTGCCAGCAGCGAGTGGGGAGCGGGAGGGCAAGAGACCCAGTACTTC. Complete variable domain (other parts from reference TRBV7-2 and TRBJ2-5): GAGVSQSPSNKVTEKGKDVELRCDPISGHTALYWYRQSLGQGLEFLIYFQGNSAPDKSGLPSDRFSAERTGGSVSTLTIQRTQQEDSAVYLCASSEWGAGGQETQYFGPGTRLLVL.

This chain uses TRBV7-9 with TRBJ2-7; possibly TRBD2 for D (5 bases). Germline V CDR1 and CDR2: SEHNR, FQNEAQ (reference sequence). The germline V and J ends were trimmed by 2 bases and 0 bases, with 20 bases remaining between them. The CDR3 runs 18 residues. The CDR3 DNA follows: TGTGCCAGCAGCTTATCGGTCTTTTTAGCGAGTAGCTCCTACGAGCAGTACTTC. Translating it yields CASSLSVFLASSSYEQYF.

This clone occurred once. J is TRBJ1-5 and V is TRBV19; D is unclear. Deletions cut 5 bases from V and 7 bases from J, with 9 bases between. The CDR3 is 12 amino acids. CDR1 and CDR2 from the germline V gene are LNHDA and SQIVND (reference sequence). The CDR3 reads CASSPSIQPQHF. The CDR3 nucleotides are TGTGCCAGTAGTCCATCCATCCAGCCCCAGCATTTT.

The genes are TRBV18 and TRBJ1-2, with TRBD1 as a possible D gene (6 bases). Germline V lookup: CDR1 KGHSH, CDR2 LQKENI. This CDR3 comprises 14 residues. The V end was cut by 0 bases, the J end by 5 bases, with 10 bases between. The CDR3 loop is CASSPPDRLYGYTF. The DNA of the CDR3 is TGTGCCAGCTCACCACCGGACAGATTATATGGCTACACCTTC.

The sample holds one count of this clone. The chain combines TRBV5-8 with TRBJ1-6; D is unclear. Germline CDR1 SGHTS, CDR2 YDEGEE. V lost 0 bases and J lost 9, with 7 bases in between. The CDR3 totals 13 residues. The DNA of the CDR3 is TGTGCCAGCAGCTTGGCTCAACTTTCACCCCTCCACTTT. Translated: CASSLAQLSPLHF.

A few counts support this clone. This chain uses TRBV7-9 with TRBJ1-1; maybe TRBD1 (6 bases). With 3 bases removed from V and 0 bases from J, the gap between germline ends came to 8 bases. This CDR3 spans 14 amino acids. CDR1 is SEHNR, CDR2 FQNEAQ, per germline (reference sequence). This chain's CDR3 is CASSFGQMNTEAFF. The DNA of the CDR3 is TGTGCCAGCAGCTTCGGACAGATGAACACTGAAGCTTTCTTT.

The genes are TRBV28 and TRBJ1-2; TRBD1 matches at 8 bases. The CDR3 is 12 residues long. Germline values: CDR1 MDHEN, CDR2 SYDVKM. V shed 7 bases, J shed 4 bases, and the junction held 2 bases outside the gene matches. The CDR3, as DNA: TGTGCCAGCACCGGGACAGGCTATGGCTACACCTTC. This codes for CASTGTGYGYTF.

This rearrangement joins TRBV7-9 to TRBJ2-7; TRBD2 matches 13 bases. Germline CDR1 and CDR2: SEHNR and FQNEAQ (reference sequence). There are 15 residues in the CDR3. V was clipped by 4 bases and J by 2 bases; unmatched bases: 2. CDR3 loop: CASSSGTSGAYEQYF. The CDR3 region has the DNA TGTGCCAGCAGCTCCGGGACTAGCGGGGCCTACGAGCAGTACTTC.

This chain uses TRBV6-5 with TRBJ2-3; the D gene is possibly TRBD2 (5 bases). The CDR3 spans 15 residues. Trimming pared 4 bases from V and 0 bases from J, leaving 11 bases between. CDR1 and CDR2 (germline): MNHEY, SVGAGI. In nucleotides, the CDR3 is TGTGCCAGCAGTTGGACTCGCACTAGCACAGATACGCAGTATTTT. As protein: CASSWTRTSTDTQYF.

CDR3 protein: CASSDSRGTGELFF. The CDR3 DNA sequence: TGTGCCAGCAGTGACAGCAGAGGGACCGGGGAGCTGTTTTTT. The rearrangement uses TRBV2 and TRBJ2-2; possibly TRBD2 for D (5 bases). CDR1 and CDR2 from the germline V gene are SNHLY and FYNNEI. Trimming stripped 3 bases from V and 5 bases from J, with 10 bases between. The CDR3 covers 14 residues.

This clone was seen only a few times. The CDR3 region has the DNA TGTGCCAGCAGCCGTGGGCTAGCAGGTTTCGATGAGCAGTTCTTC. Its translation is CASSRGLAGFDEQFF. The rearrangement joins TRBV7-8 to TRBJ2-1; TRBD2 might be the D (5 bases). Germline CDR1 is SGHVS and CDR2 is FQNEAQ. CDR3 length equals 15 residues. Deletions cut 5 bases from V and 8 bases from J, with 19 bases between.

The rearrangement uses TRBV18 and TRBJ1-4; 12 nucleotides match TRBD1. The V segment lost 6 bases and the J segment 1 base; nucleotides outside the gene matches: 3. The CDR3 has 16 residues. Per germline, CDR1 KGHSH and CDR2 LQKENI. This CDR3 reads CASSRDRGRTNEKLFF. CDR3 DNA sequence: TGTGCCAGCTCGCGGGACAGGGGGCGAACTAATGAAAAACTGTTTTTT.

The V call is TRBV2, the J call TRBJ2-5, with 8 bases that match TRBD1. CDR1 is SNHLY, CDR2 FYNNEI, per germline. The CDR3 spans 13 residues. With 6 bases clipped from V and 11 bases from J, the junction kept 11 bases outside the gene matches. The CDR3 region has the DNA TGTGCCAGCAGGGCGTGGACAGGGCAGGAGCAGTACTTC. As protein: CASRAWTGQEQYF.

The rearrangement joins TRBV7-3 to TRBJ1-1; 7 bases fit TRBD1. Trimming at V came to 5 bases and at J to 0 bases, leaving 3 bases not matched to a gene. The germline V gene has CDR1 SGHTA and CDR2 FQGTGA. The CDR3 length is 14 residues. The DNA of the CDR3 is TGTGCCAGCAGCCCCGGGACAGTGAACACTGAAGCTTTCTTT. The encoded protein is CASSPGTVNTEAFF.

V gene TRBV9 combines with J gene TRBJ1-1; D ambiguous. The germline V gene has CDR1 SGDLS and CDR2 YYNGEE. CDR3 length: 15 residues. Trimming stripped 0 bases from V and 3 bases from J, with 12 bases between. CDR3 in amino acids: CASSVVNGVDTEAFF. The CDR3 DNA is TGTGCCAGCAGCGTAGTAAACGGTGTTGACACTGAAGCTTTCTTT. The full variable domain, rest sourced from reference TRBV9 and TRBJ1-1, is DSGVTQTPKHLITATGQRVTLRCSPRSGDLSVYWYQQSLDQGLQFLIQYYNGEERAKGNILERFSAQQFPDLHSELNLSSLELGDSALYFCASSVVNGVDTEAFFGQGTRLTVV.

The chain employs TRBV19 and TRBJ2-2, with TRBD1 matching 7 bases. The germline gives CDR1 LNHDA, CDR2 SQIVND (reference sequence). Trimming at V came to 8 bases and at J to 3 bases, leaving 6 bases not matched to a gene. The CDR3 runs to 14 residues. This CDR3 reads CASSLQGDTGELFF. The CDR3 nucleotides read TGTGCCAGTTCCCTGCAGGGGGACACCGGGGAGCTGTTTTTT. Full variable domain (outside the CDR3, taken from reference TRBV19 and TRBJ2-2): DGGITQSPKYLFRKEGQNVTLSCEQNLNHDAMYWYRQDPGQGLRLIYYSQIVNDFQKGDIAEGYSVSREKKESFPLTVTSAQKNPTAFYLCASSLQGDTGELFFGEGSRLTVL.

The rearrangement uses TRBV6-5 and TRBJ2-5; weak D call: TRBD1 (6 bases). The length of the CDR3 is 16 residues. V dropped 0 bases and J dropped 5 bases, with 16 bases sitting between them. The germline gives CDR1 MNHEY, CDR2 SVGAGI. CDR3: CASSYSAGIRGETQYF. The CDR3 region has the DNA TGTGCCAGCAGTTACTCCGCCGGTATCAGGGGCGAGACCCAGTACTTC.

The V call is TRBV4-1, the J call TRBJ2-1; 10 bases are a match to TRBD2. Trimming cost V 4 bases and J 0 bases; bases outside gene matches: 15. Per the germline V gene, CDR1 is MGHRA and CDR2 is YSYEKL. The length of the CDR3 is 20 residues. The CDR3 DNA is TGCGCCAGCAGCCGAGAGAGGAGGACTAGCGGACTCAACTCCTACAATGAGCAGTTCTTC. This codes for CASSRERRTSGLNSYNEQFF.

The chain has TRBV6-5 and TRBJ2-5; 9 bases are a match to TRBD2. The DNA matches TRBJ2-7 better at its end, which makes the J call doubtful. Germline CDR1 reads MNHEY; CDR2 reads SVGAGI. CDR3 length equals 16 residues. The CDR3 here is CASSYSGGRDEGEQYF. DNA of the CDR3: TGTGCCAGCAGTTACAGCGGCGGGAGGGATGAGGGCGAGCAGTACTTC.

This rearrangement joins TRBV4-1 to TRBJ1-6, with 10 positions matching TRBD1. J lost 5 bases, V lost 8 bases, and 9 bases had no gene match. In germline, CDR1 is MGHRA, CDR2 YSYEKL. The CDR3 spans 16 residues. CDR3 bases: TGCGCCAGCGCAAAGGCCGGGACAGGGGATAATTCACCCCTCCACTTT. It specifies CASAKAGTGDNSPLHF.

Only one count was recorded for this clone. V and J are TRBV6-6 and TRBJ2-2; 9 nucleotides align to TRBD2. This CDR3 contains 14 residues. Germline V gene sequence: CDR1 MNHNY, CDR2 SVGAGI (reference sequence). With V trimmed by 10 bases and J by 5 bases, 8 bases remained unmatched. This CDR3 is CATSRGGSTGELFF. The CDR3 nucleotides are TGTGCCACCTCGCGGGGGGGCTCGACCGGGGAGCTGTTTTTT.

CDR3 sequence: CASSYSQRERSEQFF. CDR3 DNA sequence: TGTGCCAGCAGTTACTCCCAGCGGGAGAGGAGTGAGCAGTTCTTC. The V and J genes are TRBV6-5 and TRBJ2-1; 8 nucleotides line up with TRBD2. With 0 bases clipped from V and 9 bases from J, the junction kept 7 bases outside the gene matches. Germline CDR1 and CDR2: MNHEY and SVGAGI. This CDR3 spans 15 amino acids.

V is TRBV6-1 and J is TRBJ1-2, with 9 bases fitting TRBD1. V trimming: 2 bases; J trimming: 4 bases; junction bases outside the gene matches: 14. The CDR3 runs 18 residues. Germline V lookup: CDR1 MNHNS, CDR2 SASEGT. The CDR3 sequence: CASSEWGQGWSRSYGYTF. CDR3 bases: TGTGCCAGCAGTGAATGGGGACAGGGATGGTCCCGGAGCTATGGCTACACCTTC.

V is TRBV15 and J is TRBJ2-3; TRBD1 aligns across 7 bases. Germline-derived CDR1 and CDR2 are LNHNV and YYDKDF (reference sequence). V was clipped by 1 base and J by 8 bases; unmatched bases: 6. There are 14 residues in the CDR3. The CDR3 reads CATSRGQGEGTQYF. The CDR3 nucleotides are TGTGCCACCAGCAGAGGACAGGGAGAGGGTACGCAGTATTTT. Based on the CDR3 plus reference TRBV15 and TRBJ2-3, the full variable domain is DAMVIQNPRYQVTQFGKPVTLSCSQTLNHNVMYWYQQKSSQAPKLLFHYYDKDFNNEADTPDNFQSRRPNTSFCFLDIRSPGLGDTAMYLCATSRGQGEGTQYFGPGTRLTVL.

J is TRBJ1-2 and V is TRBV7-9; TRBD1 is a possible D gene (5 bases). V dropped 5 bases and J dropped 5 bases, with 18 bases sitting between them. The CDR3 is 15 residues long. Germline V gene sequence: CDR1 SEHNR, CDR2 FQNEAQ (reference sequence). The CDR3 here is CASSRSGGGRYGYTF. As DNA, the CDR3 is TGTGCCAGCAGCCGAAGCGGGGGTGGAAGGTATGGCTACACCTTC.

This clone has at least ten counts. The chain employs TRBV4-1 and TRBJ1-2; the D gene is possibly TRBD1 (6 bases). CDR1 and CDR2 (germline): MGHRA, YSYEKL. V was cut by 0 bases and J by 5 bases, with 13 bases left in between. The length of the CDR3 is 15 residues. CDR3 region: CASSQDSQGRYGYTF. The CDR3 region has the DNA TGCGCCAGCAGCCAAGATTCACAGGGACGTTATGGCTACACCTTC.